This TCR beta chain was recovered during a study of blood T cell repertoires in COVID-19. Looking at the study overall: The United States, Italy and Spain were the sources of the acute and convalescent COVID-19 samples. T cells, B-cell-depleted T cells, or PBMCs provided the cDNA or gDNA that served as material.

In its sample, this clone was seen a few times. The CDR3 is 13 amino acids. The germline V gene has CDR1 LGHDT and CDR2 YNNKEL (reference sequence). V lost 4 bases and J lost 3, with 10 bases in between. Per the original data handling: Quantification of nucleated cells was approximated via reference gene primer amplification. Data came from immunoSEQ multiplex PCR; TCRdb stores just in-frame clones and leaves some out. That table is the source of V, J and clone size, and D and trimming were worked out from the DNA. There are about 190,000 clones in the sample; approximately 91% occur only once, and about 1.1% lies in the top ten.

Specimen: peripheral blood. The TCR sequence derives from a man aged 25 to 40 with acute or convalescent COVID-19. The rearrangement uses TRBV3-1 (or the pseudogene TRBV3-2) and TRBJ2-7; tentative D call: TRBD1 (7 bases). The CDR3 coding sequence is TGTGCCAGCAGCCGACAGGGAGGCTACGAGCAGTACTTC. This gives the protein CASSRQGGYEQYF.